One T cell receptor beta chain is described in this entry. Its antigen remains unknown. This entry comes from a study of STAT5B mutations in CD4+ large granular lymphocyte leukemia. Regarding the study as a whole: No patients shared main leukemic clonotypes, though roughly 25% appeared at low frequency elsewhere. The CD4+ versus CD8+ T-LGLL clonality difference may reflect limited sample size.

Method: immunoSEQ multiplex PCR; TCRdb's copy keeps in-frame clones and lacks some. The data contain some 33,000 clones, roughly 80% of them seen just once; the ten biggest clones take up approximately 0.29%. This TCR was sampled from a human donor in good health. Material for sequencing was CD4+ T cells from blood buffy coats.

In DNA form, the CDR3 reads TGTGCCAGCAGCTTAACGGGACTAGCGGGGATAAGCACAGATACGCAGTATTTT. This encodes CASSLTGLAGISTDTQYF. The genes are TRBV7-3 and TRBJ2-3; 13 bases align to TRBD2. The CDR3 totals 18 residues. Trimming took 0 bases from V and 0 from J; bases not matched to a gene: 3. Looked up from germline, CDR1 is SGHTA and CDR2 is FQGTGA.